What follows are 4 T cell receptor beta chains derived from one specimen sequenced in a study of blood T cell repertoires in COVID-19 (dated by TCRdb to between 2020 and 2021). Library construction relied on the immunoSEQ multiplex PCR assay. Not all clones reach the TCRdb copy of this immuneACCESS table, which keeps in-frame sequences only. Checked studies attribute under half of the gap to unresolved V genes and leave the rest unexplained. This sample has approximately 250,000 clones in its table, and roughly 85% of those were observed once. Of the sample, 4.5% to 6% falls within the top ten clones. The sample consisted of peripheral blood. These receptors were taken from a man in his fifties with COVID-19, enrolled during active disease.

The genes are TRBV6-5 and TRBJ1-4; a weak D match, TRBD1 (6 bases). The CDR3 totals 15 residues. The germline V gene has CDR1 MNHEY and CDR2 SVGAGI. V was shortened by 8 bases and J by 0 bases, with 13 bases between the two germline ends. CDR3 loop: CASGSRGSTNEKLFF. In DNA form, the CDR3 reads TGTGCCAGCGGGTCCAGGGGCTCAACTAATGAAAAACTGTTTTTT.

The CDR3 region is CASTGAGVLVAGELFF. The CDR3 nucleotides are TGTGCCAGCACTGGGGCGGGGGTGTTGGTAGCCGGGGAGCTGTTTTTT. The J gene is TRBJ2-2, the V gene TRBV2, with 7 bases matching TRBD2. From germline, CDR1 is SNHLY and CDR2 FYNNEI. The junction had 14 bases not matched to a gene; V was cut back by 7 bases and J by 6 bases. The length of the CDR3 is 16 residues.

A note on this clone: The sample contains more than one DNA sequence encoding this CDR3. V and J are TRBV18 and TRBJ2-2, with 8 bases lining up with TRBD1. After removal of 2 bases from V and 5 bases from J, the junction contained 7 bases not matched to a gene. Germline V gives CDR1 KGHSH, CDR2 LQKENI. The CDR3 runs to 16 residues. The CDR3 coding sequence is TGTGCCAGCTCACCAAGTGGACAGGGAGGAACCGGGGAGCTGTTTTTT. Amino acids: CASSPSGQGGTGELFF.

V gene TRBV12-3 or TRBV12-4 combines with J gene TRBJ1-2; D uncertain. The V end lost 0 bases, the J end lost 8 bases, and 10 bases lay between the germline ends. The CDR3 loop spans 13 amino acids. CDR3 nucleotide sequence: TGTGCCAGCAGTTTAGCTCCTAAGTGGGGCTACACCTTC. Translated, it gives CASSLAPKWGYTF.